Listed below are T cell receptor beta chains from one sample, sequenced in a study of T cells after yellow fever vaccination. Using its own MiXCR run on the 5' RACE reads, TCRdb lists one record per CDR3 protein. Of 100,000 to 150,000 distinct CDR3 sequences listed, nearly 7.5% are singletons. This specimen was CD4+ T cells sorted from PBMCs, taken 10 days after the first yellow fever vaccination. These receptors were obtained from a man aged 18 to 29 who received the YFV17D yellow fever vaccine. The CDR3 runs from the conserved cysteine through the conserved F or W. A D gene is named only where the DNA matches it firmly. Clone sizes are given selectively: once, few, many, or a class where the clone is expanded.

D gene: NA; V gene: TRBV6-1; J gene: TRBJ2-2; clone size: many; CDR3 protein: CASSRTWTGELFF; CDR3 DNA: TGTGCCAGCAGTCGAACATGGACCGGGGAGCTGTTTTTT
D gene: NA; V gene: TRBV7-9; J gene: TRBJ1-3; clone size: many; CDR3 protein: CASSLNTGNTIYF; CDR3 DNA: TGTGCCAGCAGCCTGAATACTGGAAACACCATATATTTT
D gene: NA; V gene: TRBV5-1; J gene: TRBJ2-5; clone size: NA; CDR3 protein: CASSFGGPQETQYF; CDR3 DNA: TGCGCCAGCAGCTTCGGGGGTCCCCAAGAGACCCAGTACTTC
D gene: TRBD1; V gene: TRBV5-1; J gene: TRBJ1-3; clone size: NA; CDR3 protein: CASSGGTGPSSGNTIYF; CDR3 DNA: TGCGCCAGCAGCGGCGGGACAGGGCCCAGCTCTGGAAACACCATATATTTT
D gene: NA; V gene: TRBV20-1; J gene: TRBJ2-1; clone size: many; CDR3 protein: CSAPRRGDNEQFF; CDR3 DNA: TGCAGTGCTCCCCGGCGGGGCGACAATGAGCAGTTCTTC
D gene: NA; V gene: TRBV4-1; J gene: TRBJ2-7; clone size: many; CDR3 protein: CASSQGPLKDYEQYF; CDR3 DNA: TGCGCCAGCAGCCAAGGACCTCTAAAGGATTACGAGCAGTACTTC
D gene: TRBD2; V gene: TRBV7-2; J gene: TRBJ2-1; clone size: NA; CDR3 protein: CASSPGLAGTYSEQFF; CDR3 DNA: TGTGCCAGCAGCCCCGGGTTAGCGGGGACCTACAGTGAGCAGTTCTTC
D gene: NA; V gene: TRBV4-2; J gene: TRBJ1-1; clone size: many; CDR3 protein: CASSQEPRGWGTEAFF; CDR3 DNA: TGTGCCAGCAGCCAAGAACCCCGGGGCTGGGGCACTGAAGCTTTCTTT
D gene: NA; V gene: TRBV5-1; J gene: TRBJ1-1; clone size: many; CDR3 protein: CASSVSSGNTEAFF; CDR3 DNA: TGCGCCAGCAGCGTTTCCAGCGGGAACACTGAAGCTTTCTTT
D gene: NA; V gene: TRBV24-1; J gene: TRBJ2-3; clone size: many; CDR3 protein: CATSAGGRWTDTQYF; CDR3 DNA: TGTGCCACCAGCGCAGGGGGGAGGTGGACAGATACGCAGTATTTT
D gene: TRBD1; V gene: TRBV6-2/TRBV6-3; J gene: TRBJ1-5; clone size: many; CDR3 protein: CASRGQGAAQPQHF; CDR3 DNA: TGTGCCAGCAGGGGACAGGGGGCAGCTCAGCCCCAGCATTTT
D gene: NA; V gene: TRBV11-3; J gene: TRBJ2-7; clone size: many; CDR3 protein: CASSFWAGEQYF; CDR3 DNA: TGTGCCAGCAGCTTTTGGGCGGGTGAGCAGTACTTC
D gene: NA; V gene: TRBV12-3/TRBV12-4; J gene: TRBJ2-7; clone size: many; CDR3 protein: CASSFQLGYEQYF; CDR3 DNA: TGTGCCAGCAGTTTCCAACTAGGGTACGAGCAGTACTTC
D gene: TRBD1; V gene: TRBV5-1; J gene: TRBJ2-5; clone size: many; CDR3 protein: CASSDPRTGQETQYF; CDR3 DNA: TGCGCCAGCAGCGATCCTCGGACAGGGCAAGAGACCCAGTACTTC
D gene: NA; V gene: TRBV11-2; J gene: TRBJ2-3; clone size: many; CDR3 protein: CASSSPYTQYF; CDR3 DNA: TGTGCCAGCAGCTCGCCGTATACGCAGTATTTT
D gene: TRBD2; V gene: TRBV5-1; J gene: TRBJ2-3; clone size: many; CDR3 protein: CASSSRLAGATDTQYF; CDR3 DNA: TGCGCCAGCAGCTCGCGACTAGCGGGGGCTACAGATACGCAGTATTTT
D gene: NA; V gene: TRBV12-3/TRBV12-4; J gene: TRBJ1-1; clone size: many; CDR3 protein: CASNQRGASTEAFF; CDR3 DNA: TGTGCCAGCAACCAAAGAGGGGCAAGCACTGAAGCTTTCTTT
D gene: NA; V gene: TRBV19; J gene: TRBJ2-1; clone size: NA; CDR3 protein: CASSPKGYNEQFF; CDR3 DNA: TGTGCCAGTTCGCCGAAAGGGTACAATGAGCAGTTCTTC
D gene: NA; V gene: TRBV20-1; J gene: TRBJ2-4; clone size: many; CDR3 protein: CSAGRTIAKNIQYF; CDR3 DNA: TGCAGTGCTGGACGTACGATAGCCAAAAACATTCAGTACTTC
D gene: NA; V gene: TRBV5-1; J gene: TRBJ1-1; clone size: many; CDR3 protein: CASTNDISVNTEAFF; CDR3 DNA: TGCGCCAGCACCAATGACATTAGTGTGAACACTGAAGCTTTCTTT